The 9 T cell receptor beta chains below come from one sample, sequenced in a study of shared clonotypes between healthy human individuals (dated by TCRdb to 2020 to 2022). Library method: the immunoSEQ multiplex PCR assay. TCRdb carries this immuneACCESS record with in-frame sequences only. Its versions omit some clonotypes, under half of them owing to an unresolved V gene in the studies checked, with the rest unexplained. The sample table lists 2 million to 2.5 million clones, more than 90% of them with a count of one. The leading ten clones occupy about 0.13% of the sample. Specimen: naive CD4+ T cells sorted from blood. Interpreted using the paper, the cell subset or site label stands for: CD45RA+ positively selected. These TCRs come from a man aged 18 to 29 in good health.

This chain connects TRBV5-6 to TRBJ1-2, with D unclear. Germline V gene lookup returns CDR1 SGHDT and CDR2 YYEEEE. The CDR3 has 16 residues. Trimming cost V 2 bases and J 4 bases, with 18 bases left between them. CDR3 protein: CASSFSLRGSLYGYTF. DNA of the CDR3: TGTGCCAGCAGCTTTTCTCTTAGAGGCAGCCTCTATGGCTACACCTTC.

The chain joins TRBV5-4 to TRBJ2-6; D possibly matches TRBD1 or TRBD2 (5 bases each). The CDR3 has 16 amino acids. The germline CDR1 and CDR2 sequences are SGHNT and YYREEE (reference sequence). Trimming shortened V by 0 bases and J by 1 base, and 8 bases separated the two germline ends. The CDR3 DNA sequence: TGTGCCAGCAGCTTGGCGGGGCCTTCTGGGGCCAACGTCCTGACTTTC. Its translation is CASSLAGPSGANVLTF.

The CDR3 DNA follows: TGTGCCAGCAGCTCCGGGACTACGAACACCGGGGAGCTGTTTTTT. Its translation: CASSSGTTNTGELFF. The chain is built from TRBV6-5 and TRBJ2-2; 7 bases are shared with TRBD2. Germline-derived CDR1 and CDR2 are MNHEY and SVGAGI. CDR3 length equals 15 residues. V lost 6 bases to trimming and J lost 0 bases; unmatched junction nucleotides: 4.

Details on this clone: Other DNA sequences from this sample encode an identical CDR3 as well. The chain recombines TRBV5-1 with TRBJ2-1; TRBD2 aligns across 8 bases. Germline lookup yields CDR1 SGHRS and CDR2 YFSETQ. V trimming: 1 base; J trimming: 1 base; junction bases outside the gene matches: 1. The CDR3 consists of 15 residues. CDR3 DNA: TGCGCCAGCAGCTTGATAGCGGGGTCCTACAATGAGCAGTTCTTC. This sequence encodes CASSLIAGSYNEQFF.

V usage is TRBV7-2 and J usage is TRBJ1-5; D is uncertain. The CDR3 is made up of 13 amino acids. Germline V gene lookup returns CDR1 SGHTA and CDR2 FQGNSA. Trimming took 5 bases from V and 7 from J, leaving 12 bases between them. The CDR3 loop is CASSMDPGQPQHF. The DNA for the CDR3 is TGTGCCAGCAGCATGGACCCTGGACAGCCCCAGCATTTT.

The chain joins TRBV21-1 to TRBJ1-1; the listed D gene, TRBD1, was not tested against the DNA. TRBV21-1 is tagged as a pseudogene. The CDR3 has 15 residues. CDR3 sequence reads: CASSKGYGVGPEAFF. Written as DNA, the CDR3 is TGTGCCAGCAGCAAAGGGTATGGTGTGGGGCCTGAAGCTTTCTTT.

This clone has a single count. The chain couples TRBV5-6 to TRBJ2-2, with D possibly being TRBD1 (5 bases). The CDR3 covers 16 residues. CDR1 is SGHDT and CDR2 is YYEEEE in the germline V gene. V lost 6 bases, J lost 0 bases, and 15 bases lay in between. CDR3 region: CASTIRAGTNTGELFF. In DNA form, the CDR3 reads TGTGCCAGCACCATCAGGGCAGGCACGAACACCGGGGAGCTGTTTTTT.

The chain carries TRBV7-2 and TRBJ2-1; D is unclear. Germline loops: CDR1 SGHTA, CDR2 FQGNSA. The CDR3 sequence is 16 residues long. The V and J ends lost 2 bases and 0 bases respectively, with 11 bases between them. The CDR3 is CASSLRGTSSYNEQFF. The CDR3, as DNA: TGTGCCAGCAGCTTACGCGGCACGAGCTCCTACAATGAGCAGTTCTTC.

The V call is TRBV30, the J call TRBJ1-1, with unresolved D. V was shortened by 5 bases and J by 2 bases, with 6 bases between the two germline ends. CDR1 and CDR2 (germline): GTSNPN, SVGIG (reference sequence). The CDR3 totals 11 residues. CDR3 sequence: CAWQQNTEAFF. The CDR3 DNA sequence: TGTGCCTGGCAACAAAACACTGAAGCTTTCTTT.